A single sample gave rise to the 18 T cell receptor beta chains below, sequenced in a study of neurological immune-mediated disorders. Each CDR3 protein gets one entry after TCRdb re-called the 5' RACE reads with MiXCR. The table has about 10,000 distinct CDR3 sequences, over 20% seen once. Sequenced sample: CD8+ T cells from blood. The source of these receptors is a woman aged 55-75 years with HTLV-1-associated myelopathy (HAM/TSP).

This clonotype was detected only once. The J gene is TRBJ2-1, the V gene TRBV20-1, with unresolved D. The assigned J gene may be wrong: the sequence end matches TRBJ2-7 better. Looked up from germline, CDR1 is DFQATT and CDR2 is SNEGSKA (reference sequence). The CDR3 sequence is 12 residues long. DNA of the CDR3: TGCAGTGCTAGTCCTAATAGGTACGAGCAGTACTTC. Its translation: CSASPNRYEQYF.

This clonotype appeared many times. V is TRBV14 and J is TRBJ2-3; no definite D call. V dropped 5 bases and J dropped 4 bases, with 13 bases sitting between them. Germline loops: CDR1 SGHDN, CDR2 FVKESK. This CDR3 is 14 amino acids long. Here the CDR3 reads CASSTVLGSDTQYF. The CDR3 DNA sequence: TGTGCCAGCAGCACCGTCTTAGGGTCAGATACGCAGTATTTT.

This clonotype was seen ten or more times. The chain carries TRBV5-1 and TRBJ2-7, with no clear D. The CDR3 runs 12 residues. V was clipped by 0 bases and J by 4 bases, with 5 bases between them. In germline, CDR1 is SGHRS, CDR2 YFSETQ. The CDR3 protein is CASSLVSYEQYF. In nucleotides, the CDR3 is TGCGCCAGCAGCTTGGTTTCTTACGAGCAGTACTTC.

This clonotype showed up many times. This rearrangement joins TRBV21-1 to TRBJ2-1. TRBV21-1 is marked as a pseudogene. The CDR3 is made up of 14 amino acids. The CDR3 DNA is TGTGCCAGCAGCAAAGAGCATAGGAGACGGAAGCAGTTCTTC. It yields the protein CASSKEHRRRKQFF.

In its sample, this clonotype was seen many times. This chain uses TRBV20-1 with TRBJ2-7; D may match TRBD1 or TRBD2 (5 bases each). The CDR3 runs 15 residues. The germline V and J ends were trimmed by 2 bases and 2 bases, with 16 bases remaining between them. Germline CDR1 reads DFQATT; CDR2 reads SNEGSKA (reference sequence). CDR3 in DNA: TGCAGTGCTAGACACCGGGGCGGGCCGACCTACGAGCAGTACTTC. This gives the protein CSARHRGGPTYEQYF.

This clonotype was counted many times. The V call is TRBV3-1, the J call TRBJ2-7; 9 bases are a match to TRBD1. CDR3 length: 14 residues. Germline CDR1 and CDR2: LGHDT and YNNKEL (reference sequence). The V gene end was trimmed by 4 bases and the J gene end by 4 bases; junction bases not matched to a gene: 5. The CDR3 protein is CASSPGQGGYEQYF. The CDR3, as DNA: TGTGCCAGCAGCCCGGGACAGGGAGGGTACGAGCAGTACTTC.

This clonotype was counted ten times or more. The gene calls are TRBV5-1 and TRBJ1-1; 7 bases are a match to TRBD1. J lost 3 bases, V lost 0 bases, and 8 bases had no gene match. CDR1 and CDR2 from the germline V gene are SGHRS and YFSETQ. The CDR3 runs to 16 residues. CDR3 coding DNA: TGCGCCAGCAGCTTGGGACAGGGAAGTCGAGACACTGAAGCTTTCTTT. It translates to CASSLGQGSRDTEAFF.

This sequence joins TRBV11-2 and TRBJ2-1; tentatively, D is TRBD2 (6 bases). The ends were cut back, 1 base at V and 13 bases at J, with 11 bases in the middle. This CDR3 is built from 12 residues. In germline, CDR1 is SGHAT, CDR2 FQNNGV. The CDR3 reads CASSLGDCPQFF. In nucleotides, the CDR3 is TGTGCCAGCAGCTTAGGGGACTGCCCCCAGTTCTTC.

This clonotype was seen repeatedly, ten times or more. The CDR3 DNA sequence: TGCGCCAGCAGCCTAGCGGGGAACAATGAGCAGTTCTTC. Translating it yields CASSLAGNNEQFF. The J gene is TRBJ2-1, the V gene TRBV4-1; TRBD2 aligns across 8 bases. Germline V gene lookup returns CDR1 MGHRA and CDR2 YSYEKL. CDR3 length equals 13 residues. V was clipped by 4 bases and J by 5 bases; unmatched bases: 1.

This clonotype is labeled as medium-sized (0.01 to 0.1%). V is TRBV12-5 and J is TRBJ1-2, with TRBD1 matching 10 bases. The trim removed 6 bases at V and 6 bases at J, leaving 13 bases unmatched. Germline V gene sequence: CDR1 LGHNT, CDR2 FRNRAP. This CDR3 region has 16 residues. The CDR3 loop is CASGPKTGGRVNGYTF. The DNA of the CDR3 is TGTGCTAGTGGGCCCAAGACAGGGGGCAGAGTAAATGGCTACACCTTC.

This clonotype is classed as medium-sized. The V call is TRBV12-3 or TRBV12-4, the J call TRBJ2-7; TRBD1 agrees at 7 bases. The CDR3 runs to 15 residues. J gave up 3 bases and V 2 bases, and 7 bases lay outside the gene matches. CDR3 sequence: CASSLKQGKGYEQYF. The CDR3 nucleotides are TGTGCCAGCAGTTTAAAACAGGGGAAGGGCTACGAGCAGTACTTC.

This clonotype was observed a handful of times. This sequence joins TRBV29-1 and TRBJ1-2; no clear D gene. The V gene's germline CDR1 is SQVTM and CDR2 ANQGSEA. V lost 6 bases, J lost 4 bases, and 12 bases lay in between. CDR3 length equals 12 residues. CDR3: CSVYGRSYGYTF. For the CDR3, the DNA is TGCAGCGTGTACGGACGCAGCTATGGCTACACCTTC.

In this sample, this clonotype turned up a few times. This chain joins TRBV29-1 and TRBJ2-2; 7 bases match TRBD2. Trimming took 4 bases from V and 4 from J; bases not matched to a gene: 3. Germline V gene sequence: CDR1 SQVTM, CDR2 ANQGSEA. There are 13 residues in the CDR3. The CDR3 reads CSVGAGRTGELFF. CDR3 coding DNA: TGCAGCGTTGGAGCGGGACGCACCGGGGAGCTGTTTTTT.

Points on this clonotype: Compared with germline, one end of the junction differs, possibly owing to a read error. This chain joins TRBV11-2 and TRBJ1-2; a possible D gene is TRBD1 (5 bases). This CDR3 has 14 amino acids. Germline lookup yields CDR1 SGHAT and CDR2 FQNNGV. The CDR3 spells CDSSSRGGEYGYTF. The CDR3 DNA reads as TGTGACAGCAGCTCCCGGGGAGGGGAGTATGGCTACACCTTC.

There are many counts of this clonotype. The chain links TRBV9 to TRBJ2-7; D remains ambiguous. V shed 1 base and J shed 2 bases, with 10 bases lying between them. Germline CDR1 SGDLS, CDR2 YYNGEE. CDR3 length: 14 amino acids. CDR3 protein: CASSVSGAAYEQYF. The CDR3 DNA reads as TGTGCCAGCAGCGTAAGTGGCGCAGCCTACGAGCAGTACTTC. Full variable domain (rest looked up from reference TRBV9 and TRBJ2-7): DSGVTQTPKHLITATGQRVTLRCSPRSGDLSVYWYQQSLDQGLQFLIQYYNGEERAKGNILERFSAQQFPDLHSELNLSSLELGDSALYFCASSVSGAAYEQYFGPGTRLTVT.

CDR3 nucleotide sequence: TGTGCCAGCAGCTTATCCCCAGCGGGAGGGCAGACCCAGTACTTC. Its protein product is CASSLSPAGGQTQYF. The gene calls are TRBV7-2 and TRBJ2-5; 10 bases match TRBD2. The ends lost 2 bases at V and 6 bases at J; junction bases unmatched: 6. Germline assignment: CDR1 SGHTA and CDR2 FQGNSA. This CDR3 comprises 15 residues.

Relative to its sample, this clonotype is medium-sized. V gene TRBV10-2 combines with J gene TRBJ2-3; the D is unclear. The V and J ends lost 3 bases and 4 bases respectively, with 8 bases between them. Germline CDR1 and CDR2: WSHSY and SAAADI. The length of the CDR3 is 13 residues. The CDR3 DNA reads as TGCGCCAGCAGTGAAGATGCATCAGATACGCAGTATTTT. This encodes CASSEDASDTQYF.

This clonotype was observed many times. The chain recombines TRBV10-1 with TRBJ2-3; TRBD2 matches at 7 bases. In germline, CDR1 is WNHNN, CDR2 SYGVQD (reference sequence). The trim removed 1 base at V and 2 bases at J, leaving 6 bases unmatched. The CDR3 is 16 residues long. CDR3 DNA sequence: TGCGCCAGCAGTGAGTTCCGCGGGGGTCCCACAGATACGCAGTATTTT. Translating gives CASSEFRGGPTDTQYF.